This is a list of T cell receptor beta chains from one sample in a study of preoperative IRX-2 immunotherapy in early breast cancer. Profiling relied on immunoSEQ multiplex PCR, and the TCRdb table lists in-frame clones only, not all of them. The table has 39,000 or so clones, around three quarters seen once. Material: tumor tissue, obtained after IRX-2 immunotherapy. The receptors originated from a human donor with breast cancer. Each CDR3 is given with its conserved first and last residue. A D gene is named only where the DNA matches it firmly. Only some rows state a clone size, as once, few, many or a class for expanded clones.

J gene | clone size | D gene | V gene | CDR3 protein | CDR3 DNA
TRBJ1-3 | - | - | TRBV19 | CASRSDGHSGNTIYF | TGTGCCAGTAGAAGCGACGGACACTCTGGAAACACCATATATTTT
TRBJ2-7 | - | TRBD2 | TRBV6-7 | CASSFQPGLPSYEQYF | TGTGCCAGCAGTTTTCAACCGGGACTACCCTCCTACGAGCAGTACTTC
TRBJ2-1 | - | - | TRBV6-8 | CASKRAAAQGSSYNEQFF | TGTGCCAGCAAAAGGGCGGCGGCCCAGGGGAGCTCCTACAATGAGCAGTTCTTC
TRBJ2-1 | once | TRBD2 | TRBV5-1 | CASSSIAGGENEQFF | TGCGCCAGCAGCTCCATAGCGGGAGGAGAGAATGAGCAGTTCTTC
TRBJ2-7 | - | - | TRBV5-1 | CASSFNGAGPYEQYF | TGCGCCAGCAGCTTTAACGGGGCCGGCCCCTACGAGCAGTACTTC
TRBJ1-3 | - | TRBD1 | TRBV28 | CASSLSQGATGNTIYF | TGTGCCAGCAGTTTATCCCAGGGGGCGACGGGAAACACCATATATTTT
TRBJ2-7 | - | - | TRBV10-2 | CASSDPYGTTQYF | TGCGCCAGCAGTGACCCCTACGGGACGACGCAGTACTTC
TRBJ1-5 | - | - | TRBV15 | CATSRARQHNQPQHF | TGTGCCACCAGCAGAGCCAGACAGCACAATCAGCCCCAGCATTTT
TRBJ2-5 | once | - | TRBV6-8 | CASTVRGRETQYF | TGTGCCAGCACGGTGAGGGGAAGAGAGACCCAGTACTTC
TRBJ2-1 | - | TRBD2 | TRBV5-1 | CASSWRLAGAFSYNEQFF | TGCGCCAGCAGCTGGCGACTAGCGGGGGCCTTCTCCTACAATGAGCAGTTCTTC
TRBJ2-7 | - | - | TRBV6-8 | CASTKQGGTEQYF | TGTGCCAGCACCAAACAAGGGGGAACCGAGCAGTACTTC
TRBJ2-2 | - | TRBD1 | TRBV18 | CASSSGTANTGELFF | TGTGCCAGCTCGTCCGGGACAGCGAACACCGGGGAGCTGTTTTTT
TRBJ2-1 | - | - | TRBV19 | CASSIKPGGDNEQFF | TGTGCCAGTAGTATTAAGCCGGGTGGAGACAATGAGCAGTTCTTC
TRBJ2-5 | - | TRBD1 | TRBV19 | CATSQGAETQYF | TGTGCCACCTCTCAGGGGGCTGAGACCCAGTACTTC
TRBJ1-2 | - | TRBD1 | TRBV5-1 | CASSLDILGQLRGYTF | TGCGCCAGCAGCTTGGATATTCTGGGACAGTTGAGAGGCTACACCTTC
TRBJ1-4 | - | - | TRBV7-6 | CASSLDPFNEKLFF | TGTGCCAGCAGCTTAGATCCGTTTAACGAAAAACTGTTTTTT
TRBJ2-7 | - | - | TRBV7-1 | CASSLVLGVLEQYF | TGTGCCAGCAGCTTGGTCCTGGGGGTGTTGGAGCAGTACTTC
TRBJ2-7 | few | TRBD1 | TRBV6-8 | CAISGFTGGSYEQYF | TGTGCCATCAGTGGGTTTACAGGGGGTAGTTACGAGCAGTACTTC
TRBJ2-1 | - | - | TRBV30 | CAWMHRASYNEQFF | TGTGCCTGGATGCATAGGGCGTCCTACAATGAGCAGTTCTTC
TRBJ2-4 | - | - | TRBV7-1 | CASSLPAEKNIQYF | TGTGCCAGCAGCTTACCGGCTGAGAAAAACATTCAGTACTTC
TRBJ2-2 | few | TRBD1 | TRBV11-3 | CASSADLDRGIHGELFF | TGTGCCAGCAGCGCAGACCTGGACAGGGGAATTCACGGGGAGCTGTTTTTT
TRBJ1-3 | - | - | TRBV6-8 | CASRWQDGGFGNTIYF | TGTGCCAGCAGGTGGCAGGACGGGGGGTTCGGAAACACCATATATTTT
TRBJ1-2 | - | TRBD1 | TRBV11-3 | CASSRDRGYNYGYTF | TGTGCCAGCAGCAGGGACAGGGGCTACAACTATGGCTACACCTTC
TRBJ2-1 | - | TRBD2 | TRBV6-8 | CASSVRRLADYNEQFF | TGTGCCAGCAGTGTAAGACGACTAGCGGACTACAATGAGCAGTTCTTC
TRBJ2-1 | - | - | TRBV5-1 | CASSDQRGGLFYNEQFF | TGCGCCAGCAGCGACCAACGAGGGGGTCTTTTCTACAATGAGCAGTTCTTC
TRBJ1-3 | - | - | TRBV19 | CASSPRDLKGNTIYF | TGTGCCAGTAGTCCCCGGGACCTGAAAGGAAACACCATATATTTT
TRBJ2-3 | few | TRBD2 | TRBV18 | CASSPPSGRVGDTQYF | TGTGCCAGCTCACCACCAAGCGGGAGGGTAGGAGATACGCAGTATTTT
TRBJ1-6 | - | - | TRBV19 | CASSIVGNNSPLHF | TGTGCCAGTAGTATTGTAGGAAATAATTCACCCCTCCACTTT
TRBJ2-5 | - | TRBD2 | TRBV5-1 | CASPVGVETSGKETQYF | TGCGCCAGCCCGGTGGGGGTGGAGACTAGCGGGAAAGAGACCCAGTACTTC
TRBJ2-1 | - | TRBD2 | TRBV19 | CASRLAGAGLYNEQFF | TGTGCCAGCCGTCTAGCGGGGGCGGGACTCTACAATGAGCAGTTCTTC
TRBJ2-7 | - | - | TRBV9 | CASSGPQGGPTYEQYF | TGTGCCAGCAGTGGGCCCCAGGGAGGCCCTACCTACGAGCAGTACTTC
TRBJ2-4 | - | - | TRBV14 | CASSQGRQGASKNIQYF | TGTGCCAGCAGCCAAGGCCGGCAGGGTGCGTCCAAAAACATTCAGTACTTC
TRBJ2-7 | - | - | TRBV7-5 | CASSQGGQGSYEQYF | TGTGCCAGCAGCCAAGGGGGACAGGGATCCTACGAGCAGTACTTC
TRBJ1-5 | - | - | TRBV6-8 | CASSEGNNQPQHF | TGTGCCAGCAGTGAGGGGAACAATCAGCCCCAGCATTTT
TRBJ1-4 | - | - | TRBV5-1 | CASSLSGGTEKLFF | TGCGCCAGCAGCTTAAGCGGCGGGACAGAAAAACTGTTTTTT
TRBJ2-7 | once | TRBD2 | TRBV19 | CASSIELAGVREQYF | TGTGCCAGTAGTATCGAGCTAGCGGGAGTCAGAGAGCAGTACTTC
TRBJ2-3 | - | - | TRBV29-1 | CSAYPTRGPGSTDTQYF | TGCAGCGCCTACCCGACGAGGGGCCCGGGGAGCACAGATACGCAGTATTTT
TRBJ2-2 | - | TRBD2 | TRBV19 | CASSKSGSTATGELFF | TGTGCCAGTAGTAAAAGCGGGAGTACGGCCACCGGGGAGCTGTTTTTT
TRBJ2-7 | - | - | TRBV28 | CASSLDPPTYTEQYF | TGTGCCAGCAGTTTAGATCCACCAACATATACAGAGCAGTACTTC
TRBJ1-4 | few | TRBD1 | TRBV6-8 | CASSRDRAKANEKLFF | TGTGCCAGCAGTCGGGACAGGGCTAAGGCTAATGAAAAACTGTTTTTT
TRBJ1-1 | - | - | TRBV19 | CASSIGAWRRMNTEAFF | TGTGCCAGTAGTATCGGGGCCTGGCGGCGGATGAACACTGAAGCTTTCTTT
TRBJ1-3 | once | - | TRBV18 | CASSPPPATRNTIYF | TGTGCCAGCTCACCACCCCCGGCGACCAGAAACACCATATATTTT
TRBJ1-4 | - | TRBD1 | TRBV2 | CASMGQDVVLFF | TGTGCCAGCATGGGACAGGACGTAGTACTGTTTTTT
TRBJ1-6 | once | TRBD1 | TRBV18 | CASSRDRVGSPLHF | TGTGCCAGCTCACGGGACAGGGTCGGATCACCCCTCCACTTT
TRBJ2-3 | once | - | TRBV18 | CASSSTISLTDTQYF | TGTGCCAGCTCATCGACCATCAGTCTCACAGATACGCAGTATTTT
TRBJ2-7 | medium-sized | TRBD2 | TRBV14 | CASSRGGSPGEQYF | TGTGCCAGCAGCCGGGGAGGGAGCCCCGGCGAGCAGTACTTC
TRBJ2-7 | - | - | TRBV6-8 | CASSGTWESYEQYF | TGTGCCAGCAGTGGAACCTGGGAGTCCTACGAGCAGTACTTC
TRBJ2-1 | - | - | TRBV11-3 | CASSTPRDRGWLAGREQFF | TGTGCCAGCAGCACCCCCCGGGACAGGGGCTGGCTAGCGGGGCGAGAGCAGTTCTTC